This T cell receptor beta chain was retrieved from a study of human T cells and chemical hapten exposure. In its sample, this clonotype was seen a few times. CDR1 SEHNR and CDR2 FQNEAQ come from the germline V gene (reference sequence). The CDR3 runs to 16 residues. Trimming took 5 bases from V and 0 from J, leaving 15 bases between them. The time point: patch test 3, about 24 weeks after DPC sensitization. This sample's treatment: therapeutic diphenylcyclopropenone sensitization with weekly scalp DPC. TCRdb called the RACE reads again in MiXCR, with one record for every CDR3 protein. The sample records fewer than 200,000 distinct CDR3 sequences, roughly 25% being singletons.

The chain is built from TRBV7-9 and TRBJ2-3, with D perhaps TRBD1 (7 bases). The sequencing here drew on whole blood, taken in connection with sensitization to the hapten diphenylcyclopropenone (DPC). The TCR comes from a woman younger than 35 with alopecia areata. Some clones in this sample may be carry-over from other donors' samples. The CDR3 is CASSPTTGRSTDTQYF. CDR3 sequence (DNA): TGTGCCAGCAGCCCAACGACAGGGAGGAGCACAGATACGCAGTATTTT.